The 18 T cell receptor beta chains reported below all come from one sample, sequenced in a study of blood T cell repertoires in COVID-19. The protocol was immunoSEQ multiplex PCR, while the TCRdb copy is restricted to in-frame clones and leaves out a portion. The data show over 150,000 clones, with about 86% seen just once and under 9.5% held by the top ten. The specimen sequenced was peripheral blood. These receptors were collected from a man between 50 and 59 years old with active or convalescent COVID-19.

The chain joins TRBV19 to TRBJ2-7; D unclear. Trimming removed 10 bases at V and 1 base at J, with 14 bases between. The CDR3 runs to 13 residues. Looked up from germline, CDR1 is LNHDA and CDR2 is SQIVND (reference sequence). CDR3 bases: TGTGCCACCACAGCCCCTGGATCCTACGAGCAGTACTTC. Translating gives CATTAPGSYEQYF.

CDR3 protein: CASSHSGTSGGQVEQFF. DNA of the CDR3: TGCGCCAGCAGCCATTCCGGGACTAGCGGGGGGCAGGTTGAGCAGTTCTTC. The chain couples TRBV5-1 to TRBJ2-1, with 15 bases lining up with TRBD2. The CDR3 spans 17 residues. J gave up 9 bases and V 4 bases, and 11 bases lay outside the gene matches. From germline, CDR1 is SGHRS and CDR2 YFSETQ.

The V call is TRBV7-3, the J call TRBJ1-6; the D is unclear. Germline CDR1 is SGHTA and CDR2 is FQGTGA. CDR3 length: 15 residues. Between the trimmed V and J ends, which lost 2 bases and 3 bases, there was a span of 8 bases. The CDR3 sequence is CASSLGENYNSPLHF. The CDR3, as DNA: TGTGCCAGCAGCTTAGGGGAGAACTATAATTCACCCCTCCACTTT.

The chain links TRBV18 to TRBJ2-1, with D perhaps TRBD1 (5 bases). Looked up from germline, CDR1 is KGHSH and CDR2 is LQKENI. V dropped 2 bases and J dropped 7 bases, with 12 bases sitting between them. The CDR3 has 14 amino acids. The DNA for the CDR3 is TGTGCCAGCTCACCAGGCTTGCAGGGAAATGAGCAGTTCTTC. It encodes CASSPGLQGNEQFF.

The CDR3: CATSRDLRGSGRANEQFF. The CDR3 DNA sequence: TGTGCCACCAGCAGAGATCTCCGCGGTAGCGGGAGGGCCAATGAGCAGTTCTTC. This chain links TRBV15 with TRBJ2-1; 11 bases fit TRBD2. Germline CDR1 reads LNHNV; CDR2 reads YYDKDF (reference sequence). The CDR3 consists of 18 residues. Trimming cost V 0 bases and J 6 bases; bases outside gene matches: 10.

This sequence joins TRBV29-1 and TRBJ2-1, with a weak D call TRBD2 (6 bases). The germline gives CDR1 SQVTM, CDR2 ANQGSEA. The V end lost 3 bases, the J end lost 0 bases, and 21 bases lay between the germline ends. This CDR3 has 18 amino acids. CDR3 nucleotides: TGCAGCGTTGACCTACTACTAGCTTCCGAAAGCTCCTACAATGAGCAGTTCTTC. It is translated as CSVDLLLASESSYNEQFF.

The rearrangement uses TRBV3-1 (or the pseudogene TRBV3-2) and TRBJ1-2; 7 positions match TRBD1. The CDR3 loop spans 15 amino acids. V lost 3 bases to trimming and J lost 8 bases; unmatched junction nucleotides: 12. CDR1 is LGHDT, CDR2 YNNKEL, per germline (reference sequence). CDR3 coding DNA: TGTGCCAGCAGCCAGGACCCCGGGCAGGGGGTCGGCTACACCTTC. Translated, it gives CASSQDPGQGVGYTF.

In its sample, this clone was seen once. The rearrangement joins TRBV5-5 to TRBJ2-1, with a weak D call TRBD2 (5 bases). CDR1 and CDR2 (germline): SGHKS, YYEKEE (reference sequence). V lost 0 bases and J lost 0, with 10 bases in between. This CDR3 comprises 16 residues. The CDR3 is CASSLAGLGSYNEQFF. The DNA for the CDR3 is TGTGCCAGCAGCTTGGCGGGGTTGGGCTCCTACAATGAGCAGTTCTTC.

The chain is built from TRBV29-1 and TRBJ1-1, with D possibly matching TRBD1 (6 bases). Trimming pared 7 bases from V and 7 bases from J, leaving 16 bases between. The CDR3 is 12 residues long. Looked up from germline, CDR1 is SQVTM and CDR2 is ANQGSEA. The CDR3 DNA follows: TGCAGCGCCGAAAGGGGGACACGTGAAGCTTTCTTT. Translation gives CSAERGTREAFF.

The chain employs TRBV28 and TRBJ2-4; a weak D match, TRBD2 (6 bases). In germline, CDR1 is MDHEN, CDR2 SYDVKM. This CDR3 contains 15 residues. Trimming shortened V by 2 bases and J by 0 bases, and 8 bases separated the two germline ends. The CDR3 DNA reads as TGTGCCAGCAGTTTAGGAGGGGAAGCCAAAAACATTCAGTACTTC. It is translated as CASSLGGEAKNIQYF.

The gene calls are TRBV7-2 and TRBJ2-2; the D gene is possibly TRBD2 (5 bases). V was clipped by 3 bases and J by 13 bases, with 15 bases between them. Germline CDR1 and CDR2: SGHTA and FQGNSA. This CDR3 is built from 13 residues. The CDR3 DNA reads TGTGCCAGCAGCTTCGGGGATGGCCGGTTGCTGTTTTTT. This sequence encodes CASSFGDGRLLFF. Combining the CDR3 with reference TRBV7-2 and TRBJ2-2 gives the whole variable domain GAGVSQSPSNKVTEKGKDVELRCDPISGHTALYWYRQSLGQGLEFLIYFQGNSAPDKSGLPSDRFSAERTGGSVSTLTIQRTQQEDSAVYLCASSFGDGRLLFFGEGSRLTVL.

This clone has ten or more counts. The chain uses TRBV19 and TRBJ1-2; tentative D call: TRBD1 (5 bases). The V end was cut by 1 base, the J end by 4 bases, with 13 bases between. CDR1 and CDR2 (germline): LNHDA, SQIVND (reference sequence). CDR3 size: 15 residues. CDR3 in amino acids: CASSIGPGLSYGYTF. CDR3 sequence (DNA): TGTGCCAGTAGTATAGGGCCGGGACTATCCTATGGCTACACCTTC.

The CDR3 nucleotides are TGTGCCAGCTCACCTAACTATGGAGATGGCTACACCTTC. This gives the protein CASSPNYGDGYTF. This chain joins TRBV18 and TRBJ1-2; no clear D gene. Between the trimmed V and J ends, which lost 3 bases and 6 bases, there was a span of 11 bases. This CDR3 comprises 13 residues. Germline assignment: CDR1 KGHSH and CDR2 LQKENI.

This clone has more than one count but fewer than ten. This chain uses TRBV4-1 with TRBJ2-3, with 10 bases matching TRBD2. The CDR3 sequence is 18 residues long. Germline values: CDR1 MGHRA, CDR2 YSYEKL. V trimming: 0 bases; J trimming: 3 bases; junction bases outside the gene matches: 9. In DNA form, the CDR3 reads TGCGCCAGCAGCCAAGAAAAAAGCGGGACTAGCGCAACAGATACGCAGTATTTT. Amino acid sequence: CASSQEKSGTSATDTQYF.

This clone was recorded at least ten times. The genes are TRBV19 and TRBJ2-5; tentative D call: TRBD1 (5 bases). The CDR3 length is 13 residues. Germline lookup yields CDR1 LNHDA and CDR2 SQIVND (reference sequence). V was trimmed by 10 bases and J by 5 bases, leaving 17 bases between them. The CDR3 region has the DNA TGTGCCACCCAAGGGGTAGGATGGGAGACCCAGTACTTC. Translated, it gives CATQGVGWETQYF. Supplemented by reference TRBV19 and TRBJ2-5, the full variable domain reads DGGITQSPKYLFRKEGQNVTLSCEQNLNHDAMYWYRQDPGQGLRLIYYSQIVNDFQKGDIAEGYSVSREKKESFPLTVTSAQKNPTAFYLCATQGVGWETQYFGPGTRLLVL.

In its sample, this clone was seen a few times. The V gene is TRBV5-1, the J gene TRBJ1-4; the D gene is possibly TRBD1 (5 bases). The ends were cut back, 3 bases at V and 8 bases at J, with 17 bases in the middle. CDR1 is SGHRS, CDR2 YFSETQ, per germline. The CDR3 covers 15 residues. CDR3 residues: CASSYTPGKDEKLFF. In DNA, the CDR3 is TGCGCCAGCAGCTATACCCCAGGGAAAGACGAAAAACTGTTTTTT.

The chain recombines TRBV5-5 with TRBJ1-2; D possibly corresponds to TRBD1 (6 bases). V lost 4 bases and J lost 8, with 21 bases in between. The CDR3 is made up of 15 amino acids. Germline values: CDR1 SGHKS, CDR2 YYEKEE (reference sequence). The DNA of the CDR3 is TGTGCCAGCAGCGCCGACCGGGACACGGTTTGGGGCTACACCTTC. As protein: CASSADRDTVWGYTF.

The J gene is TRBJ1-1, the V gene TRBV3-1 (or the pseudogene TRBV3-2), with D unclear. V dropped 3 bases and J dropped 0 bases, with 8 bases sitting between them. The germline V gene encodes CDR1 LGHDT and CDR2 YNNKEL (reference sequence). This CDR3 contains 14 residues. CDR3 sequence reads: CASSQSELNTEAFF. The CDR3 nucleotides are TGTGCCAGCAGCCAGTCAGAATTGAACACTGAAGCTTTCTTT.